The present TCR beta chain was sequenced within a study of T-cell reconstitution after alpha-beta-depleted transplantation in children. Whole-study findings and limits: Fresh T-cell production supplied most of the T-cell counts and diversity seen one year after transplant.

Unique molecular identifiers were used in preparing the TCRbeta library. Each CDR3 protein is one row after TCRdb ran MiXCR on the PCR reads. The sample shows some 600,000 distinct CDR3 sequences, 10% to 15% of them seen only once. Losses at the gene ends were 5 bases for V and 3 bases for J; bases not matched to a gene: 7. CDR1 is DFQATT, CDR2 SNEGSKA, per germline (reference sequence). This CDR3 has 14 residues. This clonotype appeared many times. Its antigen remains unknown. The chain has TRBV20-1 and TRBJ2-5; 9 bases match TRBD1. The input for sequencing was PBMCs, mostly from graft donor cells, taken 360 days after TCRalphabeta/CD19-depleted stem cell transplant. The sequence was collected from a male patient aged 10 to 17 who had a stem cell transplant for acute myeloid leukemia, so the T cells may come from the graft donor. This CDR3 is CSAGRTGDKETQYF. In nucleotides, the CDR3 is TGCAGTGCTGGCCGGACAGGGGACAAAGAGACCCAGTACTTC.